A selection of T cell receptor beta chains follows, all from one sample in a study of identical twins. TCRdb re-derived calls from the 5' RACE reads in MiXCR, one entry per CDR3 protein. The sample comprises some 190,000 distinct CDR3 sequences, more than 15% of which are singletons, and 40% to 45% rests with the top ten. In addition, the sample was reused for a study of T cells expressing NK-cell markers.

The sequenced material came from CD8+ T cells sorted from blood. These TCRs come from a woman between 18 and 29 years old in good health. CDR3s include the opening cysteine and the closing phenylalanine or tryptophan. D genes are given only for firm matches. Part of the rows lack a size; the others show once, few, many or a class for expanded clones.

>TRBJ2-1|TRBV27|TRBD2|few
CASSLSSGRLNEQFF
TGTGCCAGCAGTTTATCCAGCGGGAGACTAAATGAGCAGTTCTTC
>TRBJ2-7|TRBV11-2|-|few
CASTGGHTYEQYF
TGTGCCAGCACTGGGGGACACACCTACGAGCAGTACTTC
>TRBJ2-7|TRBV5-5|-|many
CASSFFRPYEQYF
TGTGCCAGCAGCTTCTTCCGGCCTTACGAGCAGTACTTC
>TRBJ1-1|TRBV5-1|TRBD1|few
CASRPRQFRGSKNTEAFF
TGCGCCAGCAGACCAAGACAATTCAGGGGGTCCAAGAACACTGAAGCTTTCTTT
>TRBJ2-2|TRBV9|-|few
CASSPIAAPTNTGELFF
TGTGCCAGCAGCCCCATAGCGGCCCCAACGAACACCGGGGAGCTGTTTTTT
>TRBJ2-4|TRBV12-3/TRBV12-4|-|-
CASSLVPGLDIQYF
TGTGCCAGCAGCCTAGTCCCGGGACTCGACATTCAGTACTTC
>TRBJ2-4|TRBV29-1|-|few
CSAEGAKNIQYF
TGCAGCGCCGAGGGTGCCAAAAACATTCAGTACTTC
>TRBJ1-4|TRBV7-8|-|few
CASSPQKYATNEKLFF
TGTGCCAGCAGCCCCCAAAAGTATGCAACTAATGAAAAACTGTTTTTT
>TRBJ2-2|TRBV7-8|TRBD2|-
CASSFRLAATGELFF
TGTGCCAGCAGCTTTCGACTAGCGGCTACCGGGGAGCTGTTTTTT
>TRBJ1-1|TRBV6-1|-|-
CAIQLGMNTEAFF
TGTGCCATCCAACTGGGCATGAACACTGAAGCTTTCTTT
>TRBJ1-2|TRBV6-2/TRBV6-3|-|-
CASSPRQSFYGYTF
TGTGCCAGCAGCCCGAGACAGTCTTTCTATGGCTACACCTTC
>TRBJ2-3|TRBV10-2|TRBD2|medium-sized
CASSELQSGSADTQYF
TGCGCCAGCAGTGAGTTACAGAGCGGGAGCGCAGATACGCAGTATTTT
>TRBJ1-2|TRBV10-2|-|many
CASSDDRPYGYTF
TGCGCCAGCAGTGACGACAGACCCTATGGCTACACCTTC
>TRBJ2-1|TRBV12-3/TRBV12-4|-|-
CASKGPGNEQFF
TGTGCCAGCAAAGGGCCCGGCAATGAGCAGTTCTTC
>TRBJ2-4|TRBV20-1|-|-
CSAREAVAKNIQYF
TGCAGTGCTAGAGAGGCGGTAGCCAAAAACATTCAGTACTTC
>TRBJ2-7|TRBV12-3/TRBV12-4|-|many
CASSFRALSYEQYF
TGTGCCAGCAGTTTCAGGGCCCTCTCCTACGAGCAGTACTTC
>TRBJ2-1|TRBV29-1|-|-
CSVAGGSRLNEQFF
TGCAGCGTTGCTGGGGGGTCCCGCTTGAATGAGCAGTTCTTC
>TRBJ2-3|TRBV7-8|-|-
CASTFGDTQYF
TGTGCCAGCACCTTCGGCGATACGCAGTATTTT
>TRBJ2-5|TRBV25-1|-|-
CASSALGREETQYF
TGTGCCAGCAGCGCTCTGGGGCGGGAAGAGACCCAGTACTTC
>TRBJ2-7|TRBV29-1|TRBD1|few
CSVLQGPLYEQYF
TGCAGCGTTCTACAGGGGCCGCTCTACGAGCAGTACTTC